What follows are 32 T cell receptor beta chains derived from one specimen sequenced in a study of blood T cell repertoires in COVID-19. Repertoires were generated with immunoSEQ multiplex PCR, while TCRdb's copy carries only in-frame clones and drops some. The table lists 30,000 to 45,000 clones, around four fifths of them singletons. Sequencing used peripheral blood. The receptors stem from a human donor in a cohort sampled during active or convalescent COVID-19. The donor label of this sample is uncertain.

V and J are TRBV4-1 and TRBJ1-3; D gene unclear. V lost 0 bases and J lost 3, with 6 bases in between. Looked up from germline, CDR1 is MGHRA and CDR2 is YSYEKL. This CDR3 spans 14 amino acids. The CDR3 protein is CASSQDSGGNTIYF. CDR3 bases: TGCGCCAGCAGCCAAGATTCGGGTGGAAACACCATATATTTT.

The V gene is TRBV6-4, the J gene TRBJ2-4; possibly TRBD2 for D (6 bases). This CDR3 spans 13 amino acids. Trimming cost V 3 bases and J 10 bases, with 13 bases left between them. Looked up from germline, CDR1 is MRHNA and CDR2 is SNTAGT. The CDR3 DNA sequence: TGTGCCAGCAGTGAGGAGGGGTGGGGGATTCAGTACTTC. Translation gives CASSEEGWGIQYF.

The chain recombines TRBV19 with TRBJ1-5; D gene ambiguous. The V and J ends lost 2 bases and 2 bases respectively, with 10 bases between them. Germline lookup yields CDR1 LNHDA and CDR2 SQIVND (reference sequence). The CDR3 is 15 residues long. This CDR3 is CASSIPGGGNQPQHF. The CDR3 DNA follows: TGTGCCAGTAGTATACCAGGAGGCGGCAATCAGCCCCAGCATTTT.

The genes are TRBV19 and TRBJ2-5, with 8 bases fitting TRBD2. This CDR3 has 13 amino acids. The V gene's germline CDR1 is LNHDA and CDR2 SQIVND (reference sequence). Germline trimming cut 4 bases from V and 5 bases from J; bases unmatched to any gene: 3. The CDR3 DNA is TGTGCCAGTAGTAGCGGGAGGCAGGAGACCCAGTACTTC. Its translation: CASSSGRQETQYF.

This clone was observed a single time. CDR3: CASSTRQITGELFF. The CDR3 nucleotides read TGTGCCAGCAGCACCCGACAGATCACCGGGGAGCTGTTTTTT. V and J are TRBV9 and TRBJ2-2; weak D call: TRBD1 (5 bases). The CDR3 runs 14 residues. Germline V gene lookup returns CDR1 SGDLS and CDR2 YYNGEE. V was clipped by 4 bases and J by 4 bases, with 11 bases between them. Full variable domain (outside the CDR3, taken from reference TRBV9 and TRBJ2-2): DSGVTQTPKHLITATGQRVTLRCSPRSGDLSVYWYQQSLDQGLQFLIQYYNGEERAKGNILERFSAQQFPDLHSELNLSSLELGDSALYFCASSTRQITGELFFGEGSRLTVL.

This chain uses TRBV4-1 with TRBJ1-1; perhaps TRBD1 as D (5 bases). The CDR3 has 14 amino acids. Germline V gene data show CDR1 as MGHRA and CDR2 as YSYEKL. The V end was cut by 4 bases, the J end by 3 bases, with 12 bases between. The CDR3 DNA follows: TGCGCCAGCAGCCGCGAGGGGAGGGACACTGAAGCTTTCTTT. Protein sequence: CASSREGRDTEAFF.

The chain couples TRBV19 to TRBJ2-7, with a tentative D call TRBD1 (5 bases). This CDR3 region has 12 residues. CDR1 is LNHDA, CDR2 SQIVND, per germline (reference sequence). The CDR3 reads CAASDTTYEQYF. The CDR3, as DNA: TGTGCGGCATCGGACACAACCTACGAGCAGTACTTC.

The chain combines TRBV30 with TRBJ2-5, with D perhaps TRBD2 (6 bases). Trimming removed 4 bases from V and 2 bases from J, with 17 bases in between. Germline assignment: CDR1 GTSNPN and CDR2 SVGIG (reference sequence). This CDR3 contains 15 residues. This CDR3 reads CAWTRALGGQETQYF. The CDR3 region has the DNA TGTGCCTGGACAAGGGCCCTGGGGGGACAAGAGACCCAGTACTTC.

This chain links TRBV29-1 with TRBJ1-5; TRBD1 is a possible D gene (6 bases). The germline V and J ends were trimmed by 5 bases and 3 bases, with 11 bases remaining between them. This CDR3 is 13 amino acids long. Germline V gene lookup returns CDR1 SQVTM and CDR2 ANQGSEA. As DNA, the CDR3 is TGCAGCGTTCGGGACAACTTCAATCAGCCCCAGCATTTT. As protein: CSVRDNFNQPQHF.

The chain joins TRBV19 to TRBJ2-7, with D tentatively TRBD1 (5 bases). V was shortened by 8 bases and J by 5 bases, with 13 bases between the two germline ends. CDR1 is LNHDA, CDR2 SQIVND, per germline (reference sequence). This CDR3 has 12 amino acids. CDR3 sequence reads: CASPGHFHEQYF. DNA of the CDR3: TGTGCCAGTCCCGGACATTTCCACGAGCAGTACTTC.

The chain is built from TRBV6-2 or TRBV6-3 and TRBJ1-5; D perhaps matches TRBD1 (6 bases). V lost 6 bases, J lost 3 bases, and 12 bases lay in between. The CDR3 is 14 residues long. Per germline, CDR1 MNHEY and CDR2 SVGEGT. The CDR3 loop is CASSPTGNNQPQHF. CDR3 DNA sequence: TGTGCCAGCAGCCCGACAGGTAACAATCAGCCCCAGCATTTT.

The V call is TRBV18, the J call TRBJ1-1; D is uncertain. Looked up from germline, CDR1 is KGHSH and CDR2 is LQKENI. The V end was cut by 4 bases, the J end by 4 bases, with 13 bases between. The CDR3 loop spans 14 amino acids. CDR3 protein: CASSQTGGSTEAFF. In nucleotides, the CDR3 is TGTGCCAGCTCACAGACCGGCGGTTCCACTGAAGCTTTCTTT.

This chain links TRBV9 with TRBJ2-5, with TRBD2 matching 9 bases. This CDR3 contains 15 residues. CDR1 SGDLS and CDR2 YYNGEE come from the germline V gene. V trimming: 0 bases; J trimming: 4 bases; junction bases outside the gene matches: 4. CDR3 protein: CASSVGLLAGETQYF. In nucleotides, the CDR3 is TGTGCCAGCAGCGTAGGATTACTAGCGGGAGAGACCCAGTACTTC.

The V and J genes are TRBV30 and TRBJ2-1; TRBD2 is a possible D gene (5 bases). Germline V lookup: CDR1 GTSNPN, CDR2 SVGIG (reference sequence). This CDR3 is built from 13 residues. Trimming pared 0 bases from V and 5 bases from J, leaving 8 bases between. The CDR3 spells CAWSVGLNNEQFF. CDR3 DNA: TGTGCCTGGAGTGTTGGACTCAACAATGAGCAGTTCTTC.

The V and J genes are TRBV10-2 and TRBJ1-1; D possibly corresponds to TRBD1 (5 bases). The germline CDR1 and CDR2 sequences are WSHSY and SAAADI. The V end was cut by 6 bases, the J end by 0 bases, with 11 bases between. The CDR3 covers 14 residues. DNA of the CDR3: TGCGCCAGCAGCCAGGGCCTCATGAACACTGAAGCTTTCTTT. It yields the protein CASSQGLMNTEAFF.

The V and J genes are TRBV7-2 and TRBJ1-3; D unresolved. V was shortened by 3 bases and J by 0 bases, with 12 bases between the two germline ends. The V gene's germline CDR1 is SGHTA and CDR2 FQGNSA. The CDR3 has 16 amino acids. CDR3 protein: CASSFTQINSGNTIYF. Written as DNA, the CDR3 is TGTGCCAGCAGCTTTACCCAGATTAACTCTGGAAACACCATATATTTT.

The V gene is TRBV6-2 or TRBV6-3, the J gene TRBJ1-1; D is possibly TRBD1 (6 bases). Germline V gives CDR1 MNHEY, CDR2 SVGEGT. With 0 bases removed from V and 4 bases from J, the gap between germline ends came to 12 bases. This CDR3 spans 15 amino acids. CDR3 amino acids: CASSYSTAGATEAFF. In nucleotides, the CDR3 is TGTGCCAGCAGTTACTCGACGGCAGGGGCCACTGAAGCTTTCTTT.

The rearrangement uses TRBV9 and TRBJ2-3, with 9 bases that match TRBD2. The CDR3 spans 15 residues. Per germline, CDR1 SGDLS and CDR2 YYNGEE. V trimming: 3 bases; J trimming: 5 bases; junction bases outside the gene matches: 7. The CDR3 protein is CASSASGRPEDTQYF. CDR3 DNA: TGTGCCAGCAGCGCCAGCGGGAGGCCCGAAGATACGCAGTATTTT. The full variable domain, completed using reference TRBV9 and TRBJ2-3, is DSGVTQTPKHLITATGQRVTLRCSPRSGDLSVYWYQQSLDQGLQFLIQYYNGEERAKGNILERFSAQQFPDLHSELNLSSLELGDSALYFCASSASGRPEDTQYFGPGTRLTVL.

The chain combines TRBV4-1 with TRBJ2-7; 11 positions agree with TRBD2. The V gene end was trimmed by 3 bases and the J gene end by 2 bases; junction bases not matched to a gene: 6. The CDR3 totals 16 residues. Germline lookup yields CDR1 MGHRA and CDR2 YSYEKL. For the CDR3, the DNA is TGCGCCAGCAGCCACCCCTTAGCGGGAGGGCCCTACGAGCAGTACTTC. Amino acids: CASSHPLAGGPYEQYF.

V gene TRBV7-2 combines with J gene TRBJ1-4; 7 bases match TRBD1. The CDR3 length is 15 residues. Germline V gives CDR1 SGHTA, CDR2 FQGNSA. V shed 7 bases, J shed 7 bases, and the junction held 12 bases outside the gene matches. DNA for the CDR3: TGTGCCAGCACTGAAATGACAGGGAAATTTGAAAAACTGTTTTTT. Protein sequence: CASTEMTGKFEKLFF. The full variable domain, with the rest looked up from reference TRBV7-2 and TRBJ1-4, is GAGVSQSPSNKVTEKGKDVELRCDPISGHTALYWYRQSLGQGLEFLIYFQGNSAPDKSGLPSDRFSAERTGGSVSTLTIQRTQQEDSAVYLCASTEMTGKFEKLFFGSGTQLSVL.

J is TRBJ2-2 and V is TRBV14, with D uncertain. The CDR3 sequence is 12 residues long. V was cut by 3 bases and J by 7 bases, with 6 bases left in between. The germline V gene has CDR1 SGHDN and CDR2 FVKESK. The CDR3 region is CASSQENGELFF. The CDR3 nucleotides read TGTGCCAGCAGCCAGGAGAACGGGGAGCTGTTTTTT.

The chain combines TRBV30 with TRBJ2-7; D is ambiguous. V was pared by 6 bases and J by 6 bases, with 12 bases between. The CDR3 consists of 11 residues. Germline V gene data show CDR1 as GTSNPN and CDR2 as SVGIG (reference sequence). CDR3 sequence (DNA): TGTGCCTGTGGACCTTTCTCCGAGCAGTACTTC. It encodes CACGPFSEQYF.

The chain recombines TRBV6-2 or TRBV6-3 with TRBJ2-3; no clear D gene. The CDR3 spans 15 residues. Trimming removed 0 bases at V and 3 bases at J, with 10 bases between. Germline values: CDR1 MNHEY, CDR2 SVGEGT. The CDR3 DNA follows: TGTGCCAGCAGTTACTCCGGTAGTTCGACAGATACGCAGTATTTT. It specifies CASSYSGSSTDTQYF.

V and J are TRBV11-1 and TRBJ1-2, with TRBD1 identical over 10 bases. V lost 3 bases and J lost 4; bases outside the gene matches: 5. In germline, CDR1 is SGHAT, CDR2 FQDESV (reference sequence). The length of the CDR3 is 15 residues. CDR3 loop: CASSLGQGRSYGYTF. DNA of the CDR3: TGTGCCAGCAGCTTGGGACAGGGGAGGAGCTATGGCTACACCTTC.

The chain recombines TRBV3-1 (or the pseudogene TRBV3-2) with TRBJ2-7; D uncertain. Trimming removed 0 bases from V and 3 bases from J, with 15 bases in between. The CDR3 length is 16 residues. Germline V gives CDR1 LGHDT, CDR2 YNNKEL (reference sequence). CDR3 nucleotides: TGTGCCAGCAGCCAAGATCACGGCAGGCGCCTCTACGAGCAGTACTTC. It specifies CASSQDHGRRLYEQYF.

The chain couples TRBV20-1 to TRBJ1-2; D unclear. Between the trimmed V and J ends, which lost 1 base and 4 bases, there was a span of 4 bases. The CDR3 totals 11 residues. Germline V gene data show CDR1 as DFQATT and CDR2 as SNEGSKA (reference sequence). CDR3 nucleotides: TGCAGTGCTAGAGGGCCCTATGGCTACACCTTC. It codes for CSARGPYGYTF.

The chain carries TRBV5-1 and TRBJ2-3, with 7 bases matching TRBD1. Germline V CDR1 and CDR2: SGHRS, YFSETQ. Unmatched junction bases numbered 4, after V lost 3 bases and J lost 3 bases. The CDR3 loop spans 14 amino acids. The CDR3 protein is CASSSPGQTDTQYF. CDR3 sequence (DNA): TGCGCCAGCAGCTCGCCGGGACAGACAGATACGCAGTATTTT.

The chain has TRBV12-3 or TRBV12-4 and TRBJ1-5; weak D call: TRBD1 (5 bases). V dropped 5 bases and J dropped 4 bases, with 6 bases sitting between them. The CDR3 extends over 12 amino acids. The CDR3: CASSGGNQPQHF. For the CDR3, the DNA is TGTGCCAGCAGTGGGGGGAATCAGCCCCAGCATTTT.

This chain connects TRBV19 to TRBJ2-7; 11 bases match TRBD2. The V segment lost 4 bases and the J segment 3 bases; nucleotides outside the gene matches: 5. Per germline, CDR1 LNHDA and CDR2 SQIVND (reference sequence). CDR3 length equals 15 residues. The CDR3 DNA is TGTGCCAGTAGTACCTGGACTAGCGGGCTCTACGAGCAGTACTTC. Translating gives CASSTWTSGLYEQYF.

This clone has just a few counts. This chain joins TRBV19 and TRBJ2-3; 15 nucleotides align to TRBD2. The CDR3 is made up of 16 amino acids. The V gene's germline CDR1 is LNHDA and CDR2 SQIVND (reference sequence). V was pared by 4 bases and J by 3 bases, with 2 bases of the junction left unmatched. This CDR3 is CASSTGLAGGTDTQYF. The CDR3 coding sequence is TGTGCCAGTAGTACCGGACTAGCGGGAGGGACAGATACGCAGTATTTT.

This clone was detected a few times. The rearrangement uses TRBV7-9 and TRBJ2-5, with 8 bases that match TRBD1. Per the germline V gene, CDR1 is SEHNR and CDR2 is FQNEAQ (reference sequence). V shed 5 bases and J 7 bases; nucleotides not matched to a gene: 12. CDR3 length equals 15 residues. CDR3 loop: CASSPGALTGATQYF. The DNA for the CDR3 is TGTGCCAGCAGCCCCGGGGCGCTGACAGGGGCGACCCAGTACTTC.

This sequence joins TRBV27 and TRBJ2-1, with 9 bases matching TRBD1. V gave up 3 bases and J gave up 4 bases; unmatched junction bases: 4. The germline V gene encodes CDR1 MNHEY and CDR2 SMNVEV (reference sequence). CDR3 length: 15 amino acids. The CDR3 here is CASSLGTGPYNEQFF. CDR3 sequence (DNA): TGTGCCAGCAGTTTGGGGACAGGGCCTTACAATGAGCAGTTCTTC.